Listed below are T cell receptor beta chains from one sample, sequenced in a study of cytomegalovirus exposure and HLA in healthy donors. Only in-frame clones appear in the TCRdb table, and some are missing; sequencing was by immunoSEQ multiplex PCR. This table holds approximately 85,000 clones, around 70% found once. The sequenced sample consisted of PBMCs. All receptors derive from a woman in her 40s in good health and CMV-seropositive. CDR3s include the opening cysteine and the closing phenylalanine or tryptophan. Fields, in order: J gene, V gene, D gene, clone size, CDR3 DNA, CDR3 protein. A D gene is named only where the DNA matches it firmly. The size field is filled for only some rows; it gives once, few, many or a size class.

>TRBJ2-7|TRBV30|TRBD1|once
TGTGCCTGGAGGCGTCCCGGGACAGGGTCGGGCGAGCAGTACTTC
CAWRRPGTGSGEQYF
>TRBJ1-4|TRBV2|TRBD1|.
TGTGCCAGCAGTACGAGGGGGCAAGGTGAAAAACTGTTTTTT
CASSTRGQGEKLFF
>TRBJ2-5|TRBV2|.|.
TGTGCCAGCACCTCCGAGTTTCAGTCCCAGCGGACCCAGTACTTC
CASTSEFQSQRTQYF
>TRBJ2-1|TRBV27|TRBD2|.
TGTGCCAGCAGTTCCCTAGCGGGGGATTACAATGAGCAGTTCTTC
CASSSLAGDYNEQFF
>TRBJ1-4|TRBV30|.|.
TGTGCCTGGAGTGCCCGCGGGGGAGCTAATGAAAAACTGTTTTTT
CAWSARGGANEKLFF
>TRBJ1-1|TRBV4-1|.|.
TGCGCCAGCAGCCCCGTGGCGGGGCTGGGCACTGAAGCTTTCTTT
CASSPVAGLGTEAFF
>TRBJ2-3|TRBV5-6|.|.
TGTGCCAGCAGCTTATTTGGGGGGACAGATACGCAGTATTTT
CASSLFGGTDTQYF
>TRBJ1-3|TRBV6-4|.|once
TGTGCCAGCAGTGTTGCGGTCTCTGGAAACACCATATATTTT
CASSVAVSGNTIYF
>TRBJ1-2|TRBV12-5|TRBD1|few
TGTGCTAGTGGTTCGAAGGACAGGCCCCGAGGTGGCTACACCTTC
CASGSKDRPRGGYTF
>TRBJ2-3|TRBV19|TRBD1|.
TGTGCCAGTAACAGGGGGACAGATACGCAGTATTTT
CASNRGTDTQYF
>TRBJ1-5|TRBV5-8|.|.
TGTGCCAGCAGCTTGACAGTTTATAGCAATCAGCCCCAGCATTTT
CASSLTVYSNQPQHF
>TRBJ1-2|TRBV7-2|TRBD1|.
TGTGCCAGCAGCCCCACCGGGACAGGAAGTGGCTACACCTTC
CASSPTGTGSGYTF
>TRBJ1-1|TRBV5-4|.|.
TGTGCCAGCAGCTTGAAGGGTGTCGGGCAGGGTGTTTTCTTT
CASSLKGVGQGVFF
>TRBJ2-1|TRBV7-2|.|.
TGTGCCAGCAGCTTATCCGGGGGAGGGGGGCTGGGCAGGTACAATGAGCAGTTCTTC
CASSLSGGGGLGRYNEQFF
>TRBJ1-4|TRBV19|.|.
TGTGCCAGTAGTGACATGGGTGGGCCTAATGAAAAACTGTTTTTT
CASSDMGGPNEKLFF
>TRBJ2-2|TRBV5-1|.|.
TGCGCCAGCAGCTTGGACAGGGCTTTTACCGGGGAGCTGTTTTTT
CASSLDRAFTGELFF
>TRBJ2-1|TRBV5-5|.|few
TGTGCCAGCAGCTTGGCTCCGGGTGCTCCGTTCTTC
CASSLAPGAPFF
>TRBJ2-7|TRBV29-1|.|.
TGCAGCGTCCCCGCGGGGAGTGAGCAGTACTTC
CSVPAGSEQYF
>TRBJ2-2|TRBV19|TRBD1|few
TGTGCCAGTAGTCCGACGGACAGGAAGACCGGGGAGCTGTTTTTT
CASSPTDRKTGELFF
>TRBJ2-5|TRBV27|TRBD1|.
TGTGCCAGCAGTAACAAAACAGGGGTCCTAGAAGAGACCCAGTACTTC
CASSNKTGVLEETQYF
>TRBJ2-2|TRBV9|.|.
TGTGCCAGCAGCACGGGACTCCCCGGGGAGCTGTTTTTT
CASSTGLPGELFF
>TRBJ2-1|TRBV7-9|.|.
TGTGCCAGCAGCCCCCGAGTCTCCTACAATGAGCAGTTCTTC
CASSPRVSYNEQFF
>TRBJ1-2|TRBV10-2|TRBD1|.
TGCGCCAGCAGTGAAAACGACAGGGGACACTATGGCTACACCTTC
CASSENDRGHYGYTF
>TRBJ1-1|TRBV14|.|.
TGTGCCAGCAGCCTTCAACAGGGAAACACTGAAGCTTTCTTT
CASSLQQGNTEAFF
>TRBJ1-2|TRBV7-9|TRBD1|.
TGTGCCAGCAGCCCGGATTCAGGGGGCTCGATCTATGGCTACACCTTC
CASSPDSGGSIYGYTF
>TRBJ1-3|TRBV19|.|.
TGTGCCAGTAGAGAAATTGGCGAGGGAACCGGCCTTTCTGGAAACACCATATATTTT
CASREIGEGTGLSGNTIYF
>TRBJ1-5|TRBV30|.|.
TGTGCCTGGAGTGGGGGAGCGTATAGCAATCAGCCCCAGCATTTT
CAWSGGAYSNQPQHF
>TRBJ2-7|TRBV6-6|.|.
TGTGCCAGCAGTTACTCGACATGGGACAACTCCTACGAGCAGTACTTC
CASSYSTWDNSYEQYF
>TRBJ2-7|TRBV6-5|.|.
TGTGCCAGTCAATGGGGTTGGGGCCCCTACGAGCAGTACTTC
CASQWGWGPYEQYF
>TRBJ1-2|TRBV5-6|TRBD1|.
TGTGCCAGCAGGCTAAGGGACAGGGGATATGGCTACACCTTC
CASRLRDRGYGYTF
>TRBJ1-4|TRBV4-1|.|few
TGCGCCAGCAGCCTGACCGCGACGGGGAATGAAAAACTGTTTTTT
CASSLTATGNEKLFF
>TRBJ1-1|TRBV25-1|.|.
TGTGCCAGCAGTGGCACGGTTGAAGCTTTCTTT
CASSGTVEAFF